The T cell receptor beta chain under discussion was sequenced for a study of CD8 T cells in ankylosing spondylitis (dated by TCRdb to about 2017). Regarding the complete study: The study profiled T cell receptor beta repertoires in healthy donors and ankylosing spondylitis patients to find disease-linked TCR variants. Samples of peripheral blood were taken, and for ankylosing spondylitis patients, synovial fluid was collected as well. The full study cohort comprised approximately 23 ankylosing spondylitis patients and some 110 healthy donors. Study-wide conclusions, independent of this receptor: Blood from ankylosing spondylitis patients appeared to be characterized by a TCR beta motif made up of several highly homologous amino acid variants. Some motif variants had previously been reported in the synovial fluid and blood of reactive arthritis patients, which suggests shared mechanisms of disease initiation. A CD8+ phenotype was shown by the disease-linked clones, which were found at relatively low frequencies in peripheral blood. According to the report, matched synovial fluid samples from ankylosing spondylitis patients were significantly enriched for the disease-linked clones.

This clonotype was detected many times. No antigen is known for it. Base qualities are not provided; no much larger clone lies one nucleotide away. This sample was sequenced with an Illumina HiSeq 2500. Quantitative 5'-RACE with molecular barcodes was the method used to prepare the TCR beta libraries. In the paper's pipeline: To identify disease-linked TCR variants, a new computational method was used, one built on a probabilistic model of VDJ rearrangement. The public reads were reanalyzed by TCRdb: fastp trimming at Q25, MiXCR alignment, in-frame beta chains only. All rows with the same CDR3 protein become a single entry with the most common DNA and genes. The V and J calls shown here were made by TCRdb, not taken from the authors' results. Recorded for this sample are 39,000 or so distinct CDR3 sequences; roughly 3% of them occurred a single time. The top ten clonotypes cover around 2.8% of the sample.

The CDR3 sequence holds 16 residues, the cysteine and phenylalanine included. This entry keeps only the CDR3 DNA: 48 bases, framed from base 1. Relative to germline, V is 0 bases shorter and J is 0 bases shorter, with 7 bases between their ends. The germline V gene specifies SGDLS as CDR1 and YYNGEE as CDR2. This receptor chain uses TRBV9 and TRBJ2-6; a confident D gene designation cannot be given. The sequencing sample was made of blood, either unsorted or a sorted T cell fraction (not recorded which). This receptor was identified in a male donor with ankylosing spondylitis or in good health (not recorded which). The DNA is TGTGCCAGCAGCGTAGGGTCCTTCTCTGGGGCCAACGTCCTGACTTTC. This sequence encodes CASSVGSFSGANVLTF.